This record covers a single T cell receptor beta chain. The data belong to a study of blood T cell repertoires in COVID-19. This CDR3 is built from 17 residues. Germline CDR1 and CDR2: SGDLS and YYNGEE. V was trimmed by 1 base and J by 4 bases, leaving 17 bases between them. The protocol was immunoSEQ multiplex PCR, while the TCRdb copy is restricted to in-frame clones and leaves out a portion. Altogether a few hundred thousand clones are present, roughly 87% being singletons, with the ten largest covering around 0.92%. V and J are TRBV9 and TRBJ2-2, with D perhaps matching TRBD2 (6 bases). This receptor was identified in a woman aged 30 to 39 who had recovered from COVID-19. The sample comprised PBMCs or T cells enriched from blood (not recorded which). The CDR3 loop reads CASSVRQMRRGTGELFF. The CDR3 nucleotides are TGTGCCAGCAGCGTACGGCAAATGAGGCGGGGCACCGGGGAGCTGTTTTTT.